These 25 T cell receptor beta chains were all obtained from the same sample, sequenced in a study of T cell changes during pregnancy in multiple sclerosis. TCRdb's table, derived via immunoSEQ multiplex PCR, lists solely in-frame clones and lacks some. Seen here are about 68,000 clones, about 89% observed once, and the top ten hold 0.86%. Sequencing used peripheral blood, obtained in the second trimester of pregnancy. The receptor source for this set is a female donor with multiple sclerosis, enrolled in a pregnancy study.

The rearrangement joins TRBV6-4 to TRBJ1-1, with TRBD1 matching over 7 bases. The CDR3 consists of 15 residues. The germline V gene has CDR1 MRHNA and CDR2 SNTAGT. V lost 6 bases and J lost 1; bases outside the gene matches: 8. The CDR3 bases are TGTGCCAGCAGAGGCGAGGGACAGACGAACACTGAAGCTTTCTTT. It translates to CASRGEGQTNTEAFF.

The chain combines TRBV6-1 with TRBJ1-4, with D possibly being TRBD1 (5 bases). Trimming pared 5 bases from V and 8 bases from J, leaving 9 bases between. There are 12 residues in the CDR3. Germline lookup yields CDR1 MNHNS and CDR2 SASEGT. Here the CDR3 DNA reads TGTGCCAGCAGTCCAGGGCCCGAAAAACTGTTTTTT. It is translated as CASSPGPEKLFF.

The rearrangement links TRBV19 to TRBJ2-3; 7 nucleotides line up with TRBD1. CDR1 LNHDA and CDR2 SQIVND come from the germline V gene (reference sequence). The CDR3 totals 15 residues. V lost 1 base to trimming and J lost 4 bases; unmatched junction nucleotides: 5. The CDR3 loop reads CASSIGATGSDTQYF. CDR3 bases: TGTGCCAGTAGTATAGGGGCGACAGGGTCAGATACGCAGTATTTT.

The chain joins TRBV19 to TRBJ2-1, with TRBD2 matching over 13 bases. The CDR3 totals 18 residues. After removal of 4 bases from V and 0 bases from J, the junction contained 6 bases not matched to a gene. Germline lookup yields CDR1 LNHDA and CDR2 SQIVND (reference sequence). Here the CDR3 reads CASSRGLAGSSSYNEQFF. Written as DNA, the CDR3 is TGTGCCAGTAGTAGGGGACTAGCGGGGAGTAGCTCCTACAATGAGCAGTTCTTC.

The chain couples TRBV29-1 to TRBJ1-5; 9 positions match TRBD1. Germline lookup yields CDR1 SQVTM and CDR2 ANQGSEA. The CDR3 covers 14 residues. Trimming removed 4 bases from V and 7 bases from J; junction bases left unmatched: 8. Here the CDR3 DNA reads TGCAGCGTTGCCCCAGGGACAGGGAGGCAGCCCCAGCATTTT. Encoded protein: CSVAPGTGRQPQHF. The full variable domain, with the rest looked up from reference TRBV29-1 and TRBJ1-5, is SAVISQKPSRDICQRGTSLTIQCQVDSQVTMMFWYRQQPGQSLTLIATANQGSEATYESGFVIDKFPISRPNLTFSTLTVSNMSPEDSSIYLCSVAPGTGRQPQHFGDGTRLSIL.

V is TRBV7-3 and J is TRBJ1-1; no definite D call. Trimming shortened V by 5 bases and J by 0 bases, and 19 bases separated the two germline ends. This CDR3 is built from 17 residues. CDR1 and CDR2 (germline): SGHTA, FQGTGA. The CDR3 DNA reads TGTGCCAGCAGCCCCGGGAGCTTTAGGGTTTTGAACACTGAAGCTTTCTTT. Its translation: CASSPGSFRVLNTEAFF. The entire variable domain, with the rest obtained from reference TRBV7-3 and TRBJ1-1, is as follows: GAGVSQTPSNKVTEKGKYVELRCDPISGHTALYWYRQSLGQGPEFLIYFQGTGAADDSGLPNDRFFAVRPEGSVSTLKIQRTERGDSAVYLCASSPGSFRVLNTEAFFGQGTRLTVV.

The V gene is TRBV5-6, the J gene TRBJ1-1; 8 nucleotides line up with TRBD1. The CDR3 spans 16 residues. CDR1 SGHDT and CDR2 YYEEEE come from the germline V gene. V trimming: 2 bases; J trimming: 8 bases; junction bases outside the gene matches: 14. The CDR3, as DNA: TGTGCCAGCAGCTTAATGCGGCCAGGGGGCGTAGGGGAAGCTTTCTTT. This translates into CASSLMRPGGVGEAFF.

J is TRBJ1-5 and V is TRBV27, with D tentatively TRBD1 (5 bases). V shed 6 bases and J shed 1 base, with 19 bases lying between them. Germline CDR1 MNHEY, CDR2 SMNVEV (reference sequence). This CDR3 is built from 17 residues. Written as DNA, the CDR3 is TGTGCCAGCAGCCGGACGCGGGGGGAACCCAGCAATCAGCCCCAGCATTTT. It codes for CASSRTRGEPSNQPQHF.

The chain links TRBV2 to TRBJ2-7; 9 bases fit TRBD2. The junction had 8 bases not matched to a gene; V was cut back by 2 bases and J by 6 bases. Germline CDR1 is SNHLY and CDR2 is FYNNEI. The CDR3 is 15 amino acids. The CDR3 spells CASSELASGVGEQYF. CDR3 in DNA: TGTGCCAGCAGTGAATTGGCTAGCGGGGTGGGCGAGCAGTACTTC.

The gene calls are TRBV9 and TRBJ2-5; 9 nucleotides line up with TRBD2. J was trimmed by 5 bases and V by 0 bases; bases with no gene match: 2. Germline CDR1 SGDLS, CDR2 YYNGEE. The CDR3 is 14 residues long. The CDR3 DNA sequence: TGTGCCAGCAGCGTAGCGGCGGGAGGGGAGACCCAGTACTTC. Amino acids: CASSVAAGGETQYF.

In DNA, the CDR3 is TGTGCCAGCAGCTTAGCGATAGGGGGCACTGAAGCTTTCTTT. Its translation: CASSLAIGGTEAFF. This chain joins TRBV7-9 and TRBJ1-1, with D possibly TRBD1 on 6 matching bases. Germline V gene sequence: CDR1 SEHNR, CDR2 FQNEAQ (reference sequence). This CDR3 is 14 amino acids long. V lost 0 bases to trimming and J lost 4 bases, with 9 bases between them. The entire variable domain, with the rest obtained from reference TRBV7-9 and TRBJ1-1, is as follows: DTGVSQNPRHKITKRGQNVTFRCDPISEHNRLYWYRQTLGQGPEFLTYFQNEAQLEKSRLLSDRFSAERPKGSFSTLEIQRTEQGDSAMYLCASSLAIGGTEAFFGQGTRLTVV.

This clone was seen once. This chain joins TRBV19 and TRBJ2-7; D is perhaps TRBD1 (5 bases). The CDR3 runs to 14 residues. The V and J ends lost 9 bases and 7 bases respectively, with 22 bases between them. Germline CDR1 LNHDA, CDR2 SQIVND (reference sequence). CDR3 sequence (DNA): TGTGCCAGCCGGGCAAGGGGCGCGCCGGGTGAGCAGTACTTC. Translating gives CASRARGAPGEQYF.

The chain joins TRBV5-6 to TRBJ1-1, with TRBD1 identical over 7 bases. The CDR3 has 17 residues. Germline CDR1 and CDR2: SGHDT and YYEEEE. After removal of 4 bases from V and 6 bases from J, the junction contained 18 bases not matched to a gene. The DNA of the CDR3 is TGTGCCAGCAGCCAAGGGACAGCGCCTCGAGATCTCTCTGAAGCTTTCTTT. This encodes CASSQGTAPRDLSEAFF.

The CDR3 loop is CAQQQKGRGRGTSNYGYTF. DNA for the CDR3: TGTGCCCAGCAGCAAAAGGGGAGGGGACGGGGTACATCTAACTATGGCTACACCTTC. The chain combines TRBV21-1 with TRBJ1-2. TRBV21-1 represents a pseudogene. The CDR3 loop spans 19 amino acids.

The chain is built from TRBV2 and TRBJ1-2; D unclear. The CDR3 consists of 13 residues. Trimming left V 6 bases short and J 1 base short, with 9 bases between. Germline CDR1 and CDR2: SNHLY and FYNNEI. For the CDR3, the DNA is TGTGCCAGCAGGTTACAGATTAACTATGGCTACACCTTC. Encoded protein: CASRLQINYGYTF.

The chain carries TRBV5-4 and TRBJ2-7, with a possible D match to TRBD1 (7 bases). The CDR3 runs 16 residues. Deletions cut 4 bases from V and 6 bases from J, with 23 bases between. Per the germline V gene, CDR1 is SGHNT and CDR2 is YYREEE (reference sequence). The CDR3 DNA follows: TGTGCCAGCAGCCACCAAATGGGCCTGCAGGGGGGCGAGCAGTACTTC. It translates to CASSHQMGLQGGEQYF.

This clone was recorded once. The chain links TRBV7-2 to TRBJ2-5; 10 nucleotides agree with TRBD2. V trimming: 3 bases; J trimming: 4 bases; junction bases outside the gene matches: 5. Germline-derived CDR1 and CDR2 are SGHTA and FQGNSA. CDR3 length: 15 amino acids. The CDR3 protein is CASSFQRGGRETQYF. Written as DNA, the CDR3 is TGTGCCAGCAGCTTCCAGCGGGGGGGCCGAGAGACCCAGTACTTC.

This clone was observed a handful of times. The rearrangement joins TRBV30 to TRBJ1-1, with 8 nucleotides matching TRBD1. V lost 2 bases and J lost 5; bases outside the gene matches: 7. Germline V gene lookup returns CDR1 GTSNPN and CDR2 SVGIG (reference sequence). The CDR3 consists of 14 residues. DNA of the CDR3: TGTGCCTGGAGTCCGGACAGGGTTTGGACTGAAGCTTTCTTT. As protein: CAWSPDRVWTEAFF.

This clone was seen just once. This chain uses TRBV5-6 with TRBJ2-3; 10 positions match TRBD2. CDR3 length: 15 amino acids. CDR1 is SGHDT, CDR2 YYEEEE, per germline. V lost 2 bases, J lost 4 bases, and 4 bases stayed unmatched. The CDR3 DNA sequence: TGTGCCAGCAGCTTCCTAGCGGGGGCCGCAGATACGCAGTATTTT. Protein sequence: CASSFLAGAADTQYF.

The J gene is TRBJ1-4, the V gene TRBV5-4, with TRBD1 as a possible D gene (5 bases). The V end was cut by 3 bases, the J end by 7 bases, with 13 bases between. This CDR3 contains 14 residues. Germline V CDR1 and CDR2: SGHNT, YYREEE (reference sequence). The CDR3 reads CASSSRGPSEKLFF. CDR3 coding DNA: TGTGCCAGCAGCTCTAGGGGCCCGAGTGAAAAACTGTTTTTT.

The gene calls are TRBV5-5 and TRBJ1-2, with TRBD1 as a possible D gene (5 bases). The CDR3 extends over 14 amino acids. The germline V and J ends were trimmed by 6 bases and 4 bases, with 16 bases remaining between them. Germline CDR1 is SGHKS and CDR2 is YYEKEE (reference sequence). In DNA form, the CDR3 reads TGTGCCAGCATCCGCGACCTACAGGTCTATGGCTACACCTTC. This gives the protein CASIRDLQVYGYTF.

V gene TRBV4-2 combines with J gene TRBJ2-1; the D gene is possibly TRBD1 (5 bases). V lost 0 bases and J lost 4, with 13 bases in between. CDR1 is LGHNA, CDR2 YNFKEQ, per germline. This CDR3 contains 16 residues. CDR3 DNA: TGTGCCAGCAGCCAAGATATATCCGGACAATACAATGAGCAGTTCTTC. It codes for CASSQDISGQYNEQFF.

The rearrangement uses TRBV6-4 and TRBJ2-3, with TRBD1 as a possible D gene (6 bases). The CDR3 is 15 amino acids. Germline V gene lookup returns CDR1 MRHNA and CDR2 SNTAGT. V was pared by 5 bases and J by 1 base, with 13 bases between. CDR3 sequence reads: CASSSDSSGTDTQYF. Written as DNA, the CDR3 is TGTGCCAGCAGTTCGGACAGTTCAGGCACAGATACGCAGTATTTT.

CDR3 DNA: TGCGCCAGCAGTTCTGCGAGCACAGATACGCAGTATTTT. It yields the protein CASSSASTDTQYF. The V gene is TRBV5-1, the J gene TRBJ2-3; D uncertain. V was cut by 5 bases and J by 0 bases, with 7 bases left in between. This CDR3 has 13 residues. Germline V gene lookup returns CDR1 SGHRS and CDR2 YFSETQ.

This chain connects TRBV10-1 to TRBJ1-1; no definite D call. The ends were cut back, 5 bases at V and 1 base at J, with 11 bases in the middle. Germline V CDR1 and CDR2: WNHNN, SYGVQD (reference sequence). CDR3 length: 14 residues. This CDR3 is CASSFPVPNTEAFF. In DNA form, the CDR3 reads TGCGCCAGCAGTTTCCCCGTCCCGAACACTGAAGCTTTCTTT.